This section outlines one TCR beta chain sequence together with its context. This sample is drawn from a study of blood T cell repertoires in COVID-19. CDR1 is MDHEN and CDR2 is SYDVKM in the germline V gene. Deletions cut 4 bases from V and 2 bases from J, with 8 bases between. This CDR3 has 14 amino acids. TCRdb's copy holds only in-frame clones and misses some; the assay was immunoSEQ multiplex PCR. The data show some 91,000 clones, 83% seen once. The sequenced material came from peripheral blood. The genes are TRBV28 and TRBJ1-4; D unclear. The receptor was derived from a human donor in a cohort sampled during active COVID-19. CDR3 in DNA: TGTGCCAGCAGTTCGGGGTGGACTAATGAAAAACTGTTTTTT. Its protein is CASSSGWTNEKLFF.